The T cell receptor (beta chain) under discussion was sequenced for a study of cytomegalovirus exposure and HLA in healthy donors. Study-level information: The Caucasian-associated ancestry cluster held over 80% of more than 350 genotyped donors. Study outcomes and limitations: Later, TCR association rates were found to vary by HLA locus, highest for DRB1 and lowest for HLA-C. Among the CMV-associated chains, a few were confirmed in vitro as specific for CMV antigens. Earlier results showed most TCR beta V segments being productive about 87% or about 30% of the time.

Trimming removed 4 bases from V and 7 bases from J, with 11 bases in between. The CDR3 sequence is 13 residues long. Germline V gene lookup returns CDR1 LNHDA and CDR2 SQIVND (reference sequence). To note about this clone: Its target is unknown.

Primers: 60 Vbeta forward and 13 Jbeta reverse. Some clones are missing from TCRdb's copy, which holds only in-frame ones; the method was immunoSEQ multiplex PCR. The sample has more than 30,000 clones, 74% seen once. V and J are TRBV19 and TRBJ1-5, with no clear D. Input material: PBMCs. The receptor was derived from a man aged 25-40 years in good health and CMV-seronegative. The CDR3 is CASSTKGGQPQHF. The CDR3 coding sequence is TGTGCCAGTAGTACTAAAGGCGGACAGCCCCAGCATTTT.